This T cell receptor beta chain was found in a study of T cell responses to AZD1222 COVID-19 vaccine. Profiled with immunoSEQ multiplex PCR; TCRdb holds only in-frame clones, not every one. This table has 120,000 to 150,000 clones, about 90% appearing once. Trimming left V 0 bases short and J 2 bases short, with 12 bases between. CDR1 is MNHNY, CDR2 SVGAGI, per germline (reference sequence). The CDR3 is 16 amino acids. This sequence originates from an adult in good health. The rearrangement joins TRBV6-6 to TRBJ2-3; possible D gene TRBD1, 6 bases. The sample was peripheral blood, taken on day 0 of AZD1222 vaccination. The CDR3 spells CASSYSTGSNTDTQYF. For the CDR3, the DNA is TGTGCCAGCAGTTACTCTACAGGGTCCAACACAGATACGCAGTATTTT.